This TCR beta chain stems from a study of T cell responses to AZD1222 COVID-19 vaccine. Study-wide points: Seropositive at baseline were only a handful of AZD1222 recipients. Donor demographics were predominantly white British with a female majority; clonal diversity may be underestimated.

The CDR3 sequence is 13 residues long. Trimming stripped 6 bases from V and 7 bases from J, with 12 bases between. As for this clone: Its antigen is unknown.

Data came from immunoSEQ multiplex PCR; TCRdb stores just in-frame clones and leaves some out. The sample contains roughly 120,000 clones, 92% of which appear only once. J is TRBJ2-2 and V is TRBV12-3 or TRBV12-4, with a possible D match to TRBD2 (5 bases). This TCR was sampled from an adult who received the AZD1222 COVID-19 vaccine. The sequences come from peripheral blood, collected 28 days after the second AZD1222 dose. The CDR3 sequence is CASSPLTSGELFF. The CDR3 nucleotides read TGTGCCAGCAGCCCACTAACTAGCGGGGAGCTGTTTTTT.